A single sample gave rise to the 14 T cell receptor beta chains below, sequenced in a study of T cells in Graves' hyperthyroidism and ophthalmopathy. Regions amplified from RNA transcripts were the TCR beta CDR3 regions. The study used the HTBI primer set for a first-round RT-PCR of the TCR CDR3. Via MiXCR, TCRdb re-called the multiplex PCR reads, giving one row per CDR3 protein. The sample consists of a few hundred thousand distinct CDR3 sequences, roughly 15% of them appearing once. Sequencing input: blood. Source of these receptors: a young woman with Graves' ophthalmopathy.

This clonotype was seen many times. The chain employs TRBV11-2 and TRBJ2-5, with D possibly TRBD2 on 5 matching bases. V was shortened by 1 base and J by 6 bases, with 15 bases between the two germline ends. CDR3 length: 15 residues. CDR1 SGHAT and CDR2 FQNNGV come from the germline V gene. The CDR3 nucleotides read TGTGCCAGCAGCTTAGGAGAGAGGGCCAAACAGACCCAGTACTTC. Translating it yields CASSLGERAKQTQYF.

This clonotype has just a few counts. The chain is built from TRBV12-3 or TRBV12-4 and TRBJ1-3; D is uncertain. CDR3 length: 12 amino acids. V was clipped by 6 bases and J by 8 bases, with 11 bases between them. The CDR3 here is CASRPTHDTIYF. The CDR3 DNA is TGTGCCAGCAGACCCACCCATGACACCATATATTTT.

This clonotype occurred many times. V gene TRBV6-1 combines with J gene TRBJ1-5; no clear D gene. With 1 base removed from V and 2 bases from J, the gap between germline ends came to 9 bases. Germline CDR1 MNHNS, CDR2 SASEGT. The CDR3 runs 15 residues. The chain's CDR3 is CASSEDPRGNQPQHF. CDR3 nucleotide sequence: TGTGCCAGCAGTGAAGACCCGAGGGGCAATCAGCCCCAGCATTTT.

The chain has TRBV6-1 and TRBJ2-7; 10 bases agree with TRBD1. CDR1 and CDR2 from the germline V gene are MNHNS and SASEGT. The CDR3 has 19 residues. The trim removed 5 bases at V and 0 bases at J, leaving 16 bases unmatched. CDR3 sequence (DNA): TGTGCCAGCAGTCATTCACCGGGACAGGGGCTGAAAGACTCCTACGAGCAGTACTTC. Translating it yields CASSHSPGQGLKDSYEQYF.

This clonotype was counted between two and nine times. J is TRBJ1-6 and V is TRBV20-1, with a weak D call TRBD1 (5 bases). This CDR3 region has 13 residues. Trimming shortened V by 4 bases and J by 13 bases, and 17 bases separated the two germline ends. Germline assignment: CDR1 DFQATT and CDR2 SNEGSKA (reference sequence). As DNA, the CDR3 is TGCAGTGCTACTACAGGCCCCCCGGGCCCCCTCCACTTT. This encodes CSATTGPPGPLHF.

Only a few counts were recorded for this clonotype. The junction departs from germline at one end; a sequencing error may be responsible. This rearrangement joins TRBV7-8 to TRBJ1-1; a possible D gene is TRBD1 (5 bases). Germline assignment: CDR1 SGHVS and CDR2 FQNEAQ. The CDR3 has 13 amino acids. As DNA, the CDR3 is TGTGCCAGCAGCTTGGGGCTGAACACTGAAGCTCTCTTT. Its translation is CASSLGLNTEALF.

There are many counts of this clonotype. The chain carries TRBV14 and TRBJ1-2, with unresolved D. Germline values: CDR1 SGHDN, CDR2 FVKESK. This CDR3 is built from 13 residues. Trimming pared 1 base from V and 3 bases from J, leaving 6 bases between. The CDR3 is CASSQAQHYGYTF. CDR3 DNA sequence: TGTGCCAGCAGCCAAGCTCAACACTATGGCTACACCTTC.

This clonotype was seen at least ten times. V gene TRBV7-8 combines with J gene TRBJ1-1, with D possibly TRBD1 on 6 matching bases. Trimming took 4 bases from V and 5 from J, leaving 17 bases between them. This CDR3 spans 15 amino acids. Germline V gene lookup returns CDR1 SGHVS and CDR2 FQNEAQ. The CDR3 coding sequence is TGTGCCAGCAGCTGGGGGGGGCGCGGGATAACTGAAGCTTTCTTT. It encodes CASSWGGRGITEAFF.

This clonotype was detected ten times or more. CDR3 residues: CASSFDGTGLDEQYF. DNA of the CDR3: TGTGCCAGCAGCTTCGACGGGACAGGGTTGGACGAGCAGTACTTC. The chain employs TRBV11-2 and TRBJ2-7; TRBD1 matches at 9 bases. This CDR3 is 15 amino acids long. Per germline, CDR1 SGHAT and CDR2 FQNNGV. The V and J ends lost 3 bases and 5 bases, in that order; junction bases with no gene match: 8.

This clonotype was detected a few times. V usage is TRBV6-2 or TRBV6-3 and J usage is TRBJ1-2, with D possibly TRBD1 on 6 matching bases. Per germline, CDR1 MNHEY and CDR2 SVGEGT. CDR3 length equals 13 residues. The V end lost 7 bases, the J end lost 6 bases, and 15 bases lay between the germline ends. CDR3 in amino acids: CASMLRDIDGYTF. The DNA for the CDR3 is TGTGCCAGCATGCTCCGGGACATTGATGGCTACACCTTC.

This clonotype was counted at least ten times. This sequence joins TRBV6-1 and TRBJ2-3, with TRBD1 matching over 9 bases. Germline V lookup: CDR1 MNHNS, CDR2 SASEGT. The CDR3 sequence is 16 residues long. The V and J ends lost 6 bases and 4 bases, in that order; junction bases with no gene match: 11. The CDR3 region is CASSRTGTGWADTQYF. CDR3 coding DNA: TGTGCCAGCAGCCGTACGGGGACAGGGTGGGCAGATACGCAGTATTTT.

In DNA, the CDR3 is TGCAGTGCCAAGTCTGACGGGAGGAATTCACCCCTCCACTTT. Residues: CSAKSDGRNSPLHF. This chain links TRBV20-1 with TRBJ1-6; D gene uncertain. The CDR3 length is 14 residues. Germline-derived CDR1 and CDR2 are DFQATT and SNEGSKA (reference sequence). V dropped 6 bases and J dropped 7 bases, with 16 bases sitting between them.

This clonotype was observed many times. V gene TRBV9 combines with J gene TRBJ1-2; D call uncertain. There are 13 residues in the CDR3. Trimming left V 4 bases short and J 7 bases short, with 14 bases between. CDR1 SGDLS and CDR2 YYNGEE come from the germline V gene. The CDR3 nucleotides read TGTGCCAGCAGCACCCGCCTGGGTGGTGGCTACACCTTC. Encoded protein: CASSTRLGGGYTF.

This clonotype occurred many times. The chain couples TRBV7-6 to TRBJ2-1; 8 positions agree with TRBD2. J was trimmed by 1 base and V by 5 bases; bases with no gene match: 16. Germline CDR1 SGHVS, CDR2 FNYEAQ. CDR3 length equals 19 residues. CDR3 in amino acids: CASSTPSGTSGGSYNEQFF. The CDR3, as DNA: TGTGCCAGCAGCACGCCGTCCGGGACTAGTGGGGGGTCCTACAATGAGCAGTTCTTC.